The present T cell receptor (beta chain) was sequenced within a study of technical replicates of blood from a few donors. Libraries were prepared by immunoSEQ multiplex PCR; TCRdb keeps only in-frame clonotypes and omits some of them. The sample yields some 57,000 clones, about 97% seen once. The CDR3 consists of 13 residues. Germline CDR1 is MNHEY and CDR2 is SVGAGI. Trimming cost V 6 bases and J 3 bases; bases outside gene matches: 5. The genes are TRBV6-5 and TRBJ2-7; 7 bases match TRBD1. Material: T cells isolated from PBMCs. This TCR came from a human donor in good health. CDR3 loop: CASSRQGLYEQYF. The CDR3 coding sequence is TGTGCCAGCAGCCGACAGGGTCTCTACGAGCAGTACTTC.